This paragraph reports one TCR beta chain. Its specificity is not known. This entry belongs to a study of cytomegalovirus exposure and HLA in healthy donors. Study-wide background: From donors who were HLA-typed, an early data release held around 80 million unique TCRs. Genotyping showed around 81% of over 350 donors falling in the Caucasian-associated ancestry cluster.

Study-wide points: Data from an earlier analysis indicated that most TCR beta V segments were productive either about 87% or about 30% of the time.

With 60 Vbeta and 13 Jbeta primers, the PCR was carried out. In the original workflow: The count from a later analysis was about 80 million unique TCR beta chains, approximately 9.9 million of them shared. Repertoires were generated with immunoSEQ multiplex PCR, while TCRdb's copy carries only in-frame clones and drops some. V and J calls and clone size follow that table, whereas D and trimming were derived from the DNA. With 40,000 or so clones in the sample, the ten largest clones hold roughly 1.4%. The sequence came from a man aged 30 to 39 in good health and CMV-seronegative. The sequencing sample was made of PBMCs.

The CDR3 is CATSPEERSTYEQYF. In DNA, the CDR3 is TGTGCCACCAGCCCTGAGGAAAGGTCGACCTACGAGCAGTACTTC. V usage is TRBV15 and J usage is TRBJ2-7; no reliable D call. The CDR3 sequence is 15 residues long. V was cut by 5 bases and J by 2 bases, with 16 bases left in between. Germline-derived CDR1 and CDR2 are LNHNV and YYDKDF (reference sequence).